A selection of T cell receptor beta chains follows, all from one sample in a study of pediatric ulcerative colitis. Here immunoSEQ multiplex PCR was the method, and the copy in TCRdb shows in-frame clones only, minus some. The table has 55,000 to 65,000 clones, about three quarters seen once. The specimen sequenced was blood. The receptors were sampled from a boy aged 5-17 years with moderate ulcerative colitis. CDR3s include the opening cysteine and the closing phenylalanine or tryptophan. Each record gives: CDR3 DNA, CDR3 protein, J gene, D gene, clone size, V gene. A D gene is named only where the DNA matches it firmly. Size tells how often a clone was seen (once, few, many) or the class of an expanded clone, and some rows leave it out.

DNA: TGTGCCTGGAGACAGGGGGCAGATACGCAGTATTTT; CDR3: CAWRQGADTQYF; J: TRBJ2-3; D: TRBD1; size: NA; V: TRBV30
DNA: TGTGCCAGCTCACCAGGGACAGGGGTAATATCACCCCTCCACTTT; CDR3: CASSPGTGVISPLHF; J: TRBJ1-6; D: TRBD1; size: NA; V: TRBV18
DNA: TGTGCCAGTAGTATAGATCCGCGTGGGAACGAGCAGTACTTC; CDR3: CASSIDPRGNEQYF; J: TRBJ2-7; D: NA; size: once; V: TRBV19
DNA: TGCGCCAGCAGCTTTAGCGGGGGGGCTCTCTACAATGAGCAGTTCTTC; CDR3: CASSFSGGALYNEQFF; J: TRBJ2-1; D: TRBD2; size: NA; V: TRBV5-1
DNA: TGCGCCAGCAGCCAAGATCGGCTCCAGTACAATGAGCAGTTCTTC; CDR3: CASSQDRLQYNEQFF; J: TRBJ2-1; D: NA; size: NA; V: TRBV4-3
DNA: TGCAGTGCTAGAGATCGGACCGGCTACACCTTC; CDR3: CSARDRTGYTF; J: TRBJ1-2; D: NA; size: few; V: TRBV20-1
DNA: TGCGCCAGCAGTCCGAGCCCTGGTTCACCCCTCCACTTT; CDR3: CASSPSPGSPLHF; J: TRBJ1-6; D: NA; size: NA; V: TRBV10-2
DNA: TGTGCCAGCAGCTTGGGACAGGGCCTGAATGAGCAGTTCTTC; CDR3: CASSLGQGLNEQFF; J: TRBJ2-1; D: TRBD1; size: few; V: TRBV7-3
DNA: TGCGCCAGCAGCCAAGTATTAACAGGGCCTGGCTACACCTTC; CDR3: CASSQVLTGPGYTF; J: TRBJ1-2; D: NA; size: NA; V: TRBV4-1
DNA: TGCAGTGCTCCCAGGGGGGGGACCCAGTACTTC; CDR3: CSAPRGGTQYF; J: TRBJ2-5; D: NA; size: NA; V: TRBV20-1
DNA: TGTGCCAGCAGCAGAACCAGGGTGGAGGTCCCGGGGTACTTC; CDR3: CASSRTRVEVPGYF; J: TRBJ2-7; D: NA; size: few; V: TRBV7-8
DNA: TGCGCCAGCAGCTTGGGCCAGGGCAGGAACAATGAGCAGTTCTTC; CDR3: CASSLGQGRNNEQFF; J: TRBJ2-1; D: NA; size: once; V: TRBV5-1
DNA: TGTGCTAGTGGTTTGGTACCGGGGCTCTATGGCTACACCTTC; CDR3: CASGLVPGLYGYTF; J: TRBJ1-2; D: NA; size: NA; V: TRBV12-5